Listed below are T cell receptor beta chains from one sample, sequenced in a study of blood T cell repertoires in COVID-19. Repertoires were generated with immunoSEQ multiplex PCR, while TCRdb's copy carries only in-frame clones and drops some. The data contain around 220,000 clones, 85% to 90% of them seen just once; the ten biggest clones take up roughly 15%. The sample was PBMCs or T cells enriched from blood (not recorded which). The receptors were gathered from a young man who had been exposed to COVID-19. The CDR3 runs from the conserved cysteine through the conserved F or W. The order of the fields is D gene, J gene, clone size, V gene, CDR3 protein, CDR3 DNA. A D gene is named only where the DNA matches it firmly. Only part of the rows carry a size: once, few, many, or a class if the clone is expanded.

>TRBD1|TRBJ2-7|-|TRBV19
CASSRTGYEQYF
TGTGCCAGTAGTCGGACAGGGTACGAGCAGTACTTC
>-|TRBJ1-3|-|TRBV18
CASSHSTDRLGYTIYF
TGTGCCAGCTCACACTCTACCGACAGGTTGGGATACACCATATATTTT
>-|TRBJ1-2|-|TRBV12-3/TRBV12-4
CASSLTGSYGYTF
TGTGCCAGCAGTTTAACAGGGTCCTATGGCTACACCTTC
>-|TRBJ2-1|once|TRBV7-9
CASSLYGGNDNEQFF
TGTGCCAGCAGCTTATACGGGGGAAACGACAATGAGCAGTTCTTC
>-|TRBJ2-7|-|TRBV11-1
CASSLGGPDADEQYF
TGTGCCAGCAGCTTAGGAGGGCCCGACGCTGACGAGCAGTACTTC
>-|TRBJ2-5|-|TRBV9
CASSGPQGTQYF
TGTGCCAGCAGCGGCCCTCAGGGTACCCAGTACTTC
>-|TRBJ1-2|-|TRBV10-3
CAISEGGTDYGYTF
TGTGCCATCAGTGAGGGGGGGACCGACTATGGCTACACCTTC
>TRBD1|TRBJ1-2|-|TRBV19
CASSIRGQVDYGYTF
TGTGCCAGTAGTATTAGGGGACAGGTGGACTATGGCTACACCTTC
>TRBD1|TRBJ2-1|-|TRBV12-3/TRBV12-4
CASMRQGNEQFF
TGTGCCAGTATGAGACAGGGCAATGAGCAGTTCTTC
>-|TRBJ1-6|-|TRBV3-1/TRBV3-2
CASSQVGQKKASNSPLHF
TGTGCCAGCAGCCAAGTCGGACAAAAAAAGGCCAGTAATTCACCCCTCCACTTT
>-|TRBJ1-2|once|TRBV18
CASSQGLDGYTF
TGTGCCAGCTCACAGGGACTGGATGGCTACACCTTC
>TRBD1|TRBJ1-2|-|TRBV4-2
CASSQGDRDYGYTF
TGTGCCAGCAGCCAGGGGGACAGAGACTATGGCTACACCTTC
>TRBD1|TRBJ1-6|-|TRBV2
CAGSRDSHNSPLHF
TGTGCCGGAAGCCGGGACAGCCATAATTCACCCCTCCACTTT
>-|TRBJ2-3|-|TRBV2
CASSEKSGVDTDTQYF
TGTGCCAGCAGTGAAAAGTCGGGGGTTGACACAGATACGCAGTATTTT
>-|TRBJ2-7|-|TRBV28
CASRLRGQTYEQYF
TGTGCCAGCAGGCTCAGGGGTCAGACCTACGAGCAGTACTTC
>TRBD2|TRBJ2-7|-|TRBV29-1
CSVLGPPTSGEPYEQYF
TGCAGCGTTCTGGGACCCCCGACTAGCGGGGAGCCCTACGAGCAGTACTTC